The clone carrying this T cell receptor beta chain has only a few counts. The antigen is undetermined. Isolated RNA was reverse transcribed in full, so expressed TCRB transcripts were sequenced. The method was immunoSEQ multiplex PCR; TCRdb's version includes in-frame clones alone and lacks a portion of them. The table includes around 330,000 clones, roughly 11% detected once. Per the germline V gene, CDR1 is MDHEN and CDR2 is SYDVKM. The CDR3 spans 14 residues. V gave up 2 bases and J gave up 5 bases, with 13 bases separating them. The sample belongs to a study of beta chain features in type 1 diabetes. Notes on the study in general: cDNA sequencing could over-represent cells with high TCR expression. For patients, the naive, central memory and Treg TCRB repertoires appeared more alike than for healthy donors.

This clonotype was sampled from a woman aged 25 to 39 in good health. The sequenced sample was naive CD4+ T cells from blood. The V gene is TRBV28, the J gene TRBJ2-7, with D maybe TRBD1 (5 bases). CDR3 sequence reads: CASSLAGNNHEQYF. CDR3 nucleotide sequence: TGTGCCAGCAGTTTAGCAGGGAACAACCACGAGCAGTACTTC.